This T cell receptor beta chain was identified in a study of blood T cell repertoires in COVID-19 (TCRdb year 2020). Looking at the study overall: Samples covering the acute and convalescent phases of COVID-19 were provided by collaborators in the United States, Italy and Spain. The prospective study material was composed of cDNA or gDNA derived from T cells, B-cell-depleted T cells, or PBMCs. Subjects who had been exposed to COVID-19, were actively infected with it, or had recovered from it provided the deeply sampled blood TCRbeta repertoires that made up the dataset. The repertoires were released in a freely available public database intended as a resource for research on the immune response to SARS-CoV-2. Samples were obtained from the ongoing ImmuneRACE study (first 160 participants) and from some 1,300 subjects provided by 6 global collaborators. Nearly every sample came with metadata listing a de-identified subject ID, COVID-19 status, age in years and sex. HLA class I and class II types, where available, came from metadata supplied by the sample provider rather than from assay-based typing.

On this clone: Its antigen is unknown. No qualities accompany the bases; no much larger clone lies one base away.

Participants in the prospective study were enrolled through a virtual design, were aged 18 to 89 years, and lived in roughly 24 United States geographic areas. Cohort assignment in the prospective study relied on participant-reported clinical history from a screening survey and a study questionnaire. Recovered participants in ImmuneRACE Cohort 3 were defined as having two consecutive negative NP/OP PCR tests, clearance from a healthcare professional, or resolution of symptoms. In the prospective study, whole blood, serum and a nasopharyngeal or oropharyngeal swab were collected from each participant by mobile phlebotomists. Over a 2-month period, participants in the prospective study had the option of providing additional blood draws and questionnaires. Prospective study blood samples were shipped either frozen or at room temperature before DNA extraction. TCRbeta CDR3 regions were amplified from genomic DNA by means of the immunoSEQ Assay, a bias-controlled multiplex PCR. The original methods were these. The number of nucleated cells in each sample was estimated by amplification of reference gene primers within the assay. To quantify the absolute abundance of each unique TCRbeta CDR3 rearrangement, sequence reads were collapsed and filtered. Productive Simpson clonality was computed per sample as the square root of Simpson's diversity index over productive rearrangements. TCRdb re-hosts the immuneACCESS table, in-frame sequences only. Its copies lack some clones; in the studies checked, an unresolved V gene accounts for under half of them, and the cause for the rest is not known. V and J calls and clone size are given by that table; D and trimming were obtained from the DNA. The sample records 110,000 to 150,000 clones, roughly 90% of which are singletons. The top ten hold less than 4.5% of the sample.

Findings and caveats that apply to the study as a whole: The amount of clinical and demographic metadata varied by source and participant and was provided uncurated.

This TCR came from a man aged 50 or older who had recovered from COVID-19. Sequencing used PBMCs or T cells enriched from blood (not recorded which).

The CDR3 protein sequence reads: CASSRGQITGNTIYF. The nucleotide sequence is TGTGCCAGCTCTCGAGGACAGATAACTGGAAACACCATATATTTT. The chain is assembled from TRBV18 and TRBJ1-3; the D gene is perhaps TRBD1, from 6 matching bases. The CDR3 holds 15 amino acids from the cysteine to the phenylalanine. Kept here is only the CDR3 DNA, which spans 45 bases and is read in frame from base 1. V drops 6 bases and J drops 2 bases, leaving 14 bases in between. Based on the germline V gene, the CDR1 and CDR2 sequences are KGHSH and LQKENI.